This note documents a single TCR beta chain sequence. The specificity of this receptor is unknown. Nothing much larger sits one base from this clone, and base qualities are not available. V is cut by 3 bases and J by 3 bases, and the space between the germline ends is 13 bases. Counted from cysteine to phenylalanine, this CDR3 has 15 amino acids. The entry retains the CDR3 DNA only, 45 bases that are in frame from base 1. The germline V gene (reference sequence) yields LNHDA for CDR1 and SQIVND for CDR2. The record originates from a study of a mutant IDH1 vaccine in newly diagnosed glioma (dated by TCRdb to 2020 to 2023). About the investigation overall: Of the roughly 31 treated patients, approximately 62% were male and approximately 40% were female, and the mean age was around 40 years. Peripheral blood was drawn at six visits: V03 (baseline), V05, V07, V10, V12 and V13. Prior to enrollment, patients had been given standard therapy consisting of radiotherapy alone, temozolomide alone, or radiochemotherapy with temozolomide, with the combination given to most patients. Longitudinal TCRB deep sequencing was done for some 26 treated patients, wherever samples were available for exploratory analyses. Paper-wide results and their limitations: Availability determined which PBMC samples were chosen for TCRB deep sequencing. According to the authors, sample limitations meant that analyses of patient blood samples could not be reproduced. Changes in the top peripheral T cell clonotypes picked up by TCRB sequencing did not appear to be linked to pseudoprogression. Immune responses induced by the vaccine were seen in approximately 93% of patients across multiple MHC alleles.

The time point tag for this specimen amounts to: baseline, week 1 (first vaccination visit). This specimen's treatment or condition label, interpreted: pre-vaccination baseline after standard-of-care therapy. The donors had newly diagnosed IDH1-mutant astrocytomas of WHO grade 3 or 4 that showed loss of nuclear ATRX. The samples were drawn from NOA16, a multicentre, single-arm, open-label phase I trial in Germany that tested a mutant IDH1 peptide vaccine in humans for the first time. Visit V03 blood draws served as the baseline sample for immunogenicity testing. The DNeasy Blood and Tissue Kit was used to extract genomic DNA from EDTA blood for TCRB sequencing. Libraries were prepared through the immunoSEQ multiplex PCR assay. The hsTCRB Kit was used according to the manufacturer's protocol to amplify rearranged TCR beta chain sequences. TCRB libraries were sequenced on an Illumina MiSeq. As for how the authors treated the data: The proprietary platform of the kit vendor was used for demultiplexing, trimming and gene mapping. TCRdb re-hosts the immuneACCESS table, in-frame sequences only. Its copies lack some clones; in the studies checked, an unresolved V gene accounts for under half of them, and the cause for the rest is not known. D and trimming were read from the DNA, whereas the V and J calls and clone size are those reported in that table. This sample comprises around 50,000 clones, approximately 90% of them detected only once. 2% to 2.5% of the sample is held by the ten biggest clonotypes.

The chain employs TRBV19 and TRBJ2-3; possibly the D gene is TRBD2, per 6 matching bases. The material sequenced was PBMCs, taken from a glioma patient treated with radiotherapy, temozolomide or both. The origin of this receptor is a man between 35 and 55 years old with glioma. The sequenced DNA: TGTGCCAGTAGTATCGAGCGGAGCGGGACAGATACGCAGTATTTT. This encodes CASSIERSGTDTQYF.